This paragraph covers one T cell receptor beta chain sequence. Its antigen is still unknown. TCRdb re-called the reads with MiXCR, one entry per CDR3 protein. Of about 310,000 distinct CDR3 sequences in the sample, 15% to 20% were seen once. This CDR3 is 13 amino acids long. Germline assignment: CDR1 MGHRA and CDR2 YSYEKL. V gave up 0 bases and J gave up 8 bases, with 10 bases separating them. This sample was taken from a study of T cell repertoires in cytomegalovirus infection. Study-level points and caveats: Clonotype analysis showed dominance of the ex vivo response by HLA-C-restricted CMV-specific TCR beta clonotypes.

The rearrangement links TRBV4-1 to TRBJ1-2, with D possibly being TRBD1 (6 bases). This TCR came from a human donor in good health (CMV status not recorded). Some clones in this sample may be carry-over from other donors' samples. The material sequenced was PBMCs. The CDR3 protein is CASSQEVGHGYTF. As DNA, the CDR3 is TGCGCCAGCAGCCAAGAGGTGGGACACGGCTACACCTTC.